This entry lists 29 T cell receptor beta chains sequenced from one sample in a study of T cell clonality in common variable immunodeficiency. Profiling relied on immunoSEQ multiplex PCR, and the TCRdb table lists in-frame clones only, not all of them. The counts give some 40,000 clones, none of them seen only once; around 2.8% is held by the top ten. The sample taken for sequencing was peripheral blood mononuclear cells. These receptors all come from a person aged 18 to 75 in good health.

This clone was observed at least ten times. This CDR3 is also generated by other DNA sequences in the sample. CDR3 DNA, as far as it was read: TGTGCCAGCAGACCCCCTCCCGCGGGAGGTAGGTACAATGAG. Its translation: CASRPPPAGGRYNE. The full CDR3 protein is CASRPPPAGGRYNEQFF. V usage is TRBV2 and J usage is TRBJ2-1, with 8 bases identical to TRBD2. The read terminates 3 residues before the CDR3 end, so the remaining end is supplied by the germline J gene. CDR3 length: 17 amino acids. Trimming took 6 bases from V and 4 from J; bases not matched to a gene: 14. Germline CDR1 and CDR2: SNHLY and FYNNEI.

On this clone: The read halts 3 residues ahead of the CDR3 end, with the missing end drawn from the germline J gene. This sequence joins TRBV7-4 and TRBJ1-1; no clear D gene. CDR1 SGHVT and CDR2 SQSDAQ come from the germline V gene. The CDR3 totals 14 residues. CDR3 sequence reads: CARIGGPEDNEAFF. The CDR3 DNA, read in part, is TGTGCCAGGATAGGAGGGCCAGAGGATAATGAG.

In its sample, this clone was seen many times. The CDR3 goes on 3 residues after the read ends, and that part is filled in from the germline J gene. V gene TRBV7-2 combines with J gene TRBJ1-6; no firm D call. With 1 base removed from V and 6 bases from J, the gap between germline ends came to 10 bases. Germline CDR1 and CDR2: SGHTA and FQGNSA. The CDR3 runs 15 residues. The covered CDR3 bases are TGTGCCAGCAGCTTAGGGTTAGGGTTTAATTCACCC. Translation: CASSLGLGFNSP. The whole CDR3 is CASSLGLGFNSPLHF. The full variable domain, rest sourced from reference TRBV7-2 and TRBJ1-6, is GAGVSQSPSNKVTEKGKDVELRCDPISGHTALYWYRQSLGQGLEFLIYFQGNSAPDKSGLPSDRFSAERTGGSVSTLTIQRTQQEDSAVYLCASSLGLGFNSPLHFGNGTRLTVT.

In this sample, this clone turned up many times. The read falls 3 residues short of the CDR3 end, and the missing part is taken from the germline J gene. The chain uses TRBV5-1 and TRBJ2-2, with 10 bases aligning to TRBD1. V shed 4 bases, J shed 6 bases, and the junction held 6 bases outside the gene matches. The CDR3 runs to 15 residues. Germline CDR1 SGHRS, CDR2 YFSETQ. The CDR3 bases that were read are TGCGCCAGCAGCCAGGGACAGGGGTTGGCCGGGGAG. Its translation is CASSQGQGLAGE. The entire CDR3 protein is CASSQGQGLAGELFF.

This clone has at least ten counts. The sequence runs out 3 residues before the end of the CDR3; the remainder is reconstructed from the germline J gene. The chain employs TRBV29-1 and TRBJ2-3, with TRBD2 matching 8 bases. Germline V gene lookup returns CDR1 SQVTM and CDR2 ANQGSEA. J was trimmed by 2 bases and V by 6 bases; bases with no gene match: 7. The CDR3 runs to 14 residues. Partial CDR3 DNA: TGCAGCGTGCTAGAACTAGCGGCCACAGATACG. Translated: CSVLELAATDT. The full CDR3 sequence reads CSVLELAATDTQYF.

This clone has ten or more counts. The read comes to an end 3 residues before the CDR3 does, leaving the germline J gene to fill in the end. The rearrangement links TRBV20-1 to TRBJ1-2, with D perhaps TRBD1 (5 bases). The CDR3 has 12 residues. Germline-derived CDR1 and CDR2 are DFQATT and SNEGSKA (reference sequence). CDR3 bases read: TGCAGTGCTAGTACCAGGGATGGAGGC. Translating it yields CSASTRDGG. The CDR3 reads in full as CSASTRDGGYTF.

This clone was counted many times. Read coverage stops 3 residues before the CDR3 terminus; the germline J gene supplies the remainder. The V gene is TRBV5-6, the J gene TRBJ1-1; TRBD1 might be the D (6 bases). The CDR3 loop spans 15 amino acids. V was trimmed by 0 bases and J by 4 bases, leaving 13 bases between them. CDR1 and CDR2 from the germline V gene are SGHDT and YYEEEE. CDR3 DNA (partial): TGTGCCAGCAGCTTGGTGGGCAGGGGTGGCACTGAA. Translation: CASSLVGRGGTE. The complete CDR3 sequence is CASSLVGRGGTEAFF.

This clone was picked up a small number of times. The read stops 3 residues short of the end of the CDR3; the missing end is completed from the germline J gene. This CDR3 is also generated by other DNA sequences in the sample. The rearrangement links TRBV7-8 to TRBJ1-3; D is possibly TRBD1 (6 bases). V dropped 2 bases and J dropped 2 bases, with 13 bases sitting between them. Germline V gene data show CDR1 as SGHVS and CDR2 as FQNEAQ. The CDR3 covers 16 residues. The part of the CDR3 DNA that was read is TGTGCCAGCAGCTTATCATCGTACAGGGCTGGAAACACC. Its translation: CASSLSSYRAGNT. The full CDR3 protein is CASSLSSYRAGNTIYF.

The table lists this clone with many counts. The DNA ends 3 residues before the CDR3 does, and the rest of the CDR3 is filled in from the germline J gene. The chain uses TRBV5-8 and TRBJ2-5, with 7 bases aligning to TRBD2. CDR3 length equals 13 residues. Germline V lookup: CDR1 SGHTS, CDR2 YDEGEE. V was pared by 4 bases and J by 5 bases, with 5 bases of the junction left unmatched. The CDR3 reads CASSIGGTETQYF. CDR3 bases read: TGTGCCAGCAGCATCGGGGGGACCGAGACC.

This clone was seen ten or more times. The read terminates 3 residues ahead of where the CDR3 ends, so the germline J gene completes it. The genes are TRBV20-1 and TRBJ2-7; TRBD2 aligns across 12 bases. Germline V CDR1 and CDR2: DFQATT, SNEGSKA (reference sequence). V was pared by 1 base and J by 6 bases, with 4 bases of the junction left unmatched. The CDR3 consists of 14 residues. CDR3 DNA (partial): TGCAGTGCTAGAGCTAGCGGGAGGGCAGGCGAG. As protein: CSARASGRAGE. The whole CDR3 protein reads CSARASGRAGEQYF.

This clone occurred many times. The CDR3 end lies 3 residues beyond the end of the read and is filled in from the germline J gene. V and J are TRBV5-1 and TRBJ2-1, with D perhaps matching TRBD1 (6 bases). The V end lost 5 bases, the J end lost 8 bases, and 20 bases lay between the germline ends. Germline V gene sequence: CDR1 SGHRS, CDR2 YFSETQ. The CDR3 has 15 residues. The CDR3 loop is CASSIGGERWDEQFF. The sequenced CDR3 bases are TGCGCCAGCAGTATTGGGGGCGAGCGGTGGGATGAG.

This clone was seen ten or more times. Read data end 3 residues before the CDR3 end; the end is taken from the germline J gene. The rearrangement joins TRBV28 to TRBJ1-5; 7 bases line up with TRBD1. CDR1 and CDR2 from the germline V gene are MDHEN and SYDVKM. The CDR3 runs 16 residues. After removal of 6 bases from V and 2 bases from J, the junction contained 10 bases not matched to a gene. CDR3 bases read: TGTGCCAGCAGGGGCGACAGGGCTGGCGGCAATCAGCCC. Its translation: CASRGDRAGGNQP. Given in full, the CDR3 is CASRGDRAGGNQPQHF.

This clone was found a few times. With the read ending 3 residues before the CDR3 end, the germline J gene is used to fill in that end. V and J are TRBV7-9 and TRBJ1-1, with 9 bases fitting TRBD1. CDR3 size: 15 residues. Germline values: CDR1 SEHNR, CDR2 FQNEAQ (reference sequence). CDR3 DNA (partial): TGTGCCAGCAGCTTTGGATGGACAGGGGACGATGAG. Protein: CASSFGWTGDDE. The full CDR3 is CASSFGWTGDDEAFF.

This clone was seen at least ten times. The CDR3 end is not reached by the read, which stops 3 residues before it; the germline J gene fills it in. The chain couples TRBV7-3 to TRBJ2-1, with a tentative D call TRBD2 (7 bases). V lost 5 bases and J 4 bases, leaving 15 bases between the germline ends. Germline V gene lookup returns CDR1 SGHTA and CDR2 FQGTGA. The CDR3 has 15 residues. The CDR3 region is CASSPGGGHYNEQFF. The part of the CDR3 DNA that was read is TGTGCCAGCAGCCCTGGGGGGGGGCATTACAATGAG.

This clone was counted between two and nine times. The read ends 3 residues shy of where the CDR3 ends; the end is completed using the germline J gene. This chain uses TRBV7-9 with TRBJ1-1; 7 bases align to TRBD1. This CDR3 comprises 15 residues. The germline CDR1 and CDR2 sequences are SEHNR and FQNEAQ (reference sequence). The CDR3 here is CASSLGGGRREKAFF. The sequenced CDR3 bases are TGTGCCAGCAGCTTAGGAGGGGGCCGGAGGGAAAAA.

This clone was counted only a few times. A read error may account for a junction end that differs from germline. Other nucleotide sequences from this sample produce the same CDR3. The CDR3 loop is CASSLPQNYEQYF. The sequenced part of the CDR3 DNA is TGTGCTAGCAGCTTGCCACAGAACTACGAG. V and J are TRBV7-9 and TRBJ2-7; D ambiguous. The read gets to within 3 residues of the CDR3 end, and the germline J gene fills in the rest. The CDR3 runs 13 residues. Germline-derived CDR1 and CDR2 are SEHNR and FQNEAQ (reference sequence).

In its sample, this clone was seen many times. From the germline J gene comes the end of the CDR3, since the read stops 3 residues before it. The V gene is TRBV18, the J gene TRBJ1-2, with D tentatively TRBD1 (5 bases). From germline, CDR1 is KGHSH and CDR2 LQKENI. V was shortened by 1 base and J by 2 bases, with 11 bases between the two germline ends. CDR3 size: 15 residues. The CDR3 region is CASSPRDWGNYGYTF. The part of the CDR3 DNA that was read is TGTGCCAGCTCACCACGAGACTGGGGCAACTATGGC.

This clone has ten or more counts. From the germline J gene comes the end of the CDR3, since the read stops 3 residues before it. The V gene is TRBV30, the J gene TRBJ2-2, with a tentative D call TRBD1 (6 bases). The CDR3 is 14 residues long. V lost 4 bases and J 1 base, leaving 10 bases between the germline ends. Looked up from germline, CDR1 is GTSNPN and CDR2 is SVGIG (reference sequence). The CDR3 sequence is CAWNQGRNTGELFF. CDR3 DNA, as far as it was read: TGTGCCTGGAATCAGGGGAGGAACACCGGGGAG.

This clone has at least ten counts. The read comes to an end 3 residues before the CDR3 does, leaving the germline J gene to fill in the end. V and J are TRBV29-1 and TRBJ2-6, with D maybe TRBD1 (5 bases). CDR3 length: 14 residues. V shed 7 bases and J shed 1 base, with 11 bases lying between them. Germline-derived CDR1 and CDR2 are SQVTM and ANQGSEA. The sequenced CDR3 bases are TGCAGCGCAGCAGGGTTATCTGGGGCCAACGTC. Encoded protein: CSAAGLSGANV. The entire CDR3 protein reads CSAAGLSGANVLTF.

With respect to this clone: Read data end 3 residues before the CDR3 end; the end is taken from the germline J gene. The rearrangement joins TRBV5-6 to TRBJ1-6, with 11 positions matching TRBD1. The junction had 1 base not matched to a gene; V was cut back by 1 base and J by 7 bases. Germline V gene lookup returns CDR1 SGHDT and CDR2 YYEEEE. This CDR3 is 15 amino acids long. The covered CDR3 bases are TGTGCCAGCAGCTTGAGGACAGGGGGCAATTCACCC. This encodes CASSLRTGGNSP. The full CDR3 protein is CASSLRTGGNSPLHF.

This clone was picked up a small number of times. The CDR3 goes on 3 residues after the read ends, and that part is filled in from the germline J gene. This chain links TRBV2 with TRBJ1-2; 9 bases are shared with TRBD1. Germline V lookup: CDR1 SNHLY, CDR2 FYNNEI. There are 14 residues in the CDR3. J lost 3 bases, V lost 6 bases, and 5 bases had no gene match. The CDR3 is CASRDRGLYYGYTF. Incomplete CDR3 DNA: TGTGCCAGCAGGGACAGGGGTTTATACTATGGC.

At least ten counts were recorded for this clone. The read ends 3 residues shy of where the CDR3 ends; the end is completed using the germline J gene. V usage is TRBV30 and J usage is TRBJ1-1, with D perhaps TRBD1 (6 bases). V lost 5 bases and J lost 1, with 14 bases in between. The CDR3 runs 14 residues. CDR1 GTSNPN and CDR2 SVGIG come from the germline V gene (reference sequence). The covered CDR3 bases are TGTGCCTGGGGAGACAGGACCCGGAACACTGAA. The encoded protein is CAWGDRTRNTE. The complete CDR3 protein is CAWGDRTRNTEAFF.

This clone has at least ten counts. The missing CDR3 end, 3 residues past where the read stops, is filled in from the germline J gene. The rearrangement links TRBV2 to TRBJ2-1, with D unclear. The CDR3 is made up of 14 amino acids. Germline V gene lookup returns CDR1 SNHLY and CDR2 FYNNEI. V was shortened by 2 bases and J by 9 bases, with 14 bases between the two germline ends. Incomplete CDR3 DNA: TGTGCCAGCAGTGAATTGCTAGTCTCCTTTGAG. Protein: CASSELLVSFE. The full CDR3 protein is CASSELLVSFEQFF.

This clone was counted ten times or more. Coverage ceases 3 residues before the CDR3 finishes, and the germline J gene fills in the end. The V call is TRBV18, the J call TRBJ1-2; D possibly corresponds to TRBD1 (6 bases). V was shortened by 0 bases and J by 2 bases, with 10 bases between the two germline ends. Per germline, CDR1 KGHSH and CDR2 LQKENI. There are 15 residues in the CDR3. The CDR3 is CASSPPQGSNYGYTF. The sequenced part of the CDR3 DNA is TGTGCCAGCTCACCACCGCAGGGGTCGAACTATGGC.

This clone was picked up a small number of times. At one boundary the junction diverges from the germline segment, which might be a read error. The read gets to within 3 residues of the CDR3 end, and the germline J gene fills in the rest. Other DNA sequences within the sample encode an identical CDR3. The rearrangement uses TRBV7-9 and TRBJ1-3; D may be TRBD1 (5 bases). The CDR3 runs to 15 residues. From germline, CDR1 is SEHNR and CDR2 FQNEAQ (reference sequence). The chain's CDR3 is CASSSQGKTGNTIYF. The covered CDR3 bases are TGTGCCAGCAGCTCCCAGGGAAAGACTGGAAACACA.

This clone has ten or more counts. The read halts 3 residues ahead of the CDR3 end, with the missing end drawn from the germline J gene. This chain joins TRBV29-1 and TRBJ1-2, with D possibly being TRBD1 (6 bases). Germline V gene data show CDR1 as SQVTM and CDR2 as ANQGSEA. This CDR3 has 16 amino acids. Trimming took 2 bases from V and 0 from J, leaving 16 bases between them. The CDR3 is CSVESGAALANYGYTF. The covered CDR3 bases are TGCAGCGTTGAATCAGGGGCCGCCCTAGCTAACTATGGC.

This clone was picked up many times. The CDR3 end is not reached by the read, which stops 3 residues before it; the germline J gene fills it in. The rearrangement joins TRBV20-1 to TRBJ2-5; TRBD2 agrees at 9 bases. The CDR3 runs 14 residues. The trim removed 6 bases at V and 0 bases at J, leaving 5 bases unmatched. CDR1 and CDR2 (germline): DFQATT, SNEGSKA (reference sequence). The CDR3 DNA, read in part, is TGCAGTGCCCCACGACTAGCGGACCAAGAGACC. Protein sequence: CSAPRLADQET. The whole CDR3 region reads CSAPRLADQETQYF.

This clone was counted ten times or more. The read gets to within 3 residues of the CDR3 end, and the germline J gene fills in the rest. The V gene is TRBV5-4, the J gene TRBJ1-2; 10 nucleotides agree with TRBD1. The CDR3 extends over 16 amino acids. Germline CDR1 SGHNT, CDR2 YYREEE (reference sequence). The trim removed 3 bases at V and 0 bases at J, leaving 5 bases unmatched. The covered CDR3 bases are TGTGCCAGCAGCTCCCGGGACAGGGGTGCTAACTATGGC. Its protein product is CASSSRDRGANYG. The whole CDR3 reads CASSSRDRGANYGYTF.

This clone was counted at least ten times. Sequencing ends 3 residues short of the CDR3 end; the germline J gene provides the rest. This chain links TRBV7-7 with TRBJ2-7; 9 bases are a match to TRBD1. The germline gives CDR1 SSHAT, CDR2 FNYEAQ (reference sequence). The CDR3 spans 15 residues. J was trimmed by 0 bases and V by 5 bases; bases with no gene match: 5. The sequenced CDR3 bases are TGTGCCAGCAGCCCCGGGACAGGGCCCTCCTACGAG. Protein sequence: CASSPGTGPSYE. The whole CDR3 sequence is CASSPGTGPSYEQYF.